The rows below give T cell receptor beta chains drawn from one sample of a study of cytomegalovirus exposure and HLA in healthy donors. Assay: immunoSEQ multiplex PCR; the TCRdb copy retains only in-frame clones and omits some. The table records some 43,000 clones, around 90% of them present only once. Sample: PBMCs. The receptor set was obtained from a man younger than 35 in good health and CMV-seronegative. Both conserved end residues are part of each CDR3. The D gene is left open where the match is weak. Not all rows give a size; the values are once, few, many and, for expanded clones, a class.

TRBD1,TRBV5-5,TRBJ2-7,14,NA,CASSSGQGPYEQYF,TGTGCCAGCAGCTCCGGACAGGGACCCTACGAGCAGTACTTC
NA,TRBV4-3,TRBJ2-7,14,NA,CASSQDGKSYEQYF,TGCGCCAGCAGCCAAGACGGGAAGTCCTACGAGCAGTACTTC
NA,TRBV1,TRBJ2-1,18,NA,CTSSQETSGGSSYNEQFF,TGCACCAGCAGCCAAGAAACTAGCGGGGGTTCCTCCTACAATGAGCAGTTCTTC
TRBD1,TRBV5-1,TRBJ2-1,15,NA,CASSVDRGRVDEQFF,TGCGCCAGCAGCGTAGACAGGGGGCGCGTCGATGAGCAGTTCTTC
TRBD1,TRBV5-1,TRBJ2-4,16,NA,CASSIGTDLAKNIQYF,TGCGCCAGCAGCATAGGGACAGACCTAGCCAAAAACATTCAGTACTTC
TRBD2,TRBV5-4,TRBJ2-3,17,NA,CASSPPPLAGFTDTQYF,TGTGCCAGCAGCCCACCACCTTTAGCGGGGTTCACAGATACGCAGTATTTT
TRBD2,TRBV7-2,TRBJ2-3,16,NA,CASSLAGTSGTDTQYF,TGTGCCAGCAGCTTAGCGGGGACTAGCGGGACAGATACGCAGTATTTT
TRBD1,TRBV30,TRBJ1-1,18,NA,CAWSVFGTGPRVGTEAFF,TGTGCCTGGAGTGTCTTTGGGACAGGCCCACGGGTAGGCACTGAAGCTTTCTTT
TRBD2,TRBV6-5,TRBJ2-1,15,NA,CASSYERGSYNEQFF,TGTGCCAGCAGTTACGAGCGGGGCTCCTACAATGAGCAGTTCTTC
TRBD2,TRBV18,TRBJ2-1,20,NA,CASSPPPRLAGRSSYNEQFF,TGTGCCAGCTCACCACCACCGAGACTAGCGGGTCGAAGCTCCTACAATGAGCAGTTCTTC
NA,TRBV28,TRBJ1-5,16,NA,CASIPLGGRGHQPQHF,TGTGCCAGCATACCCTTGGGGGGGCGCGGTCATCAGCCCCAGCATTTT
TRBD1,TRBV11-3,TRBJ2-1,17,NA,CASSPGQGATIYNEQFF,TGTGCCAGCAGCCCTGGACAGGGGGCTACAATCTACAATGAGCAGTTCTTC
NA,TRBV19,TRBJ1-5,16,few,CASSISQAYSNQPQHF,TGTGCCAGTAGTATAAGTCAGGCATATAGCAATCAGCCCCAGCATTTT
NA,TRBV6-5,TRBJ1-5,13,NA,CASSTGRREPQHF,TGTGCCAGCAGTACAGGGAGAAGGGAGCCCCAGCATTTT
TRBD1,TRBV5-5,TRBJ2-3,15,NA,CASSLLPTGQDTQYF,TGTGCCAGCAGCTTGCTACCGACAGGGCAAGATACGCAGTATTTT
TRBD2,TRBV7-3,TRBJ2-2,17,NA,CASSLLPGGSNTGELFF,TGTGCCAGCAGCTTATTACCGGGAGGGTCGAACACCGGGGAGCTGTTTTTT
TRBD1,TRBV18,TRBJ1-1,15,NA,CASSPRTGVNTEAFF,TGTGCCAGCTCACCACGGACAGGGGTGAACACTGAAGCTTTCTTT
TRBD2,TRBV2,TRBJ2-5,16,NA,CASRAGTSGFQETQYF,TGTGCCAGCAGAGCCGGGACTAGCGGTTTCCAAGAGACCCAGTACTTC
TRBD1,TRBV19,TRBJ1-5,13,NA,CASSINRGQPQHF,TGTGCCAGTAGTATAAACAGGGGACAGCCCCAGCATTTT
NA,TRBV6-6,TRBJ2-1,16,NA,CASSYFPLDLFGLQFF,TGTGCCAGCAGTTACTTCCCCCTGGACTTGTTTGGGCTGCAGTTCTTC
TRBD1,TRBV19,TRBJ2-1,14,NA,CASSRQGPGHEQFF,TGTGCCAGTAGCAGACAGGGACCCGGGCATGAGCAGTTCTTC
NA,TRBV18,TRBJ1-2,13,NA,CASSPNDRFGYTF,TGTGCCAGCTCTCCAAACGACAGGTTCGGCTACACCTTC
NA,TRBV6-5,TRBJ1-2,15,NA,CASSYGQIFRYGYTF,TGTGCCAGCAGTTATGGGCAGATATTTAGGTATGGCTACACCTTC
NA,TRBV19,TRBJ1-2,13,NA,CASSVQTNYGYTF,TGTGCCAGTAGTGTACAGACTAACTATGGCTACACCTTC
NA,TRBV20-1,TRBJ2-2,11,NA,CSARGPGELFF,TGCAGTGCTAGGGGGCCCGGGGAGCTGTTTTTT
TRBD2,TRBV15,TRBJ2-1,16,NA,CATSRERTSSLNEQFF,TGTGCCACCAGCAGAGAGAGGACTAGCAGCCTCAATGAGCAGTTCTTC
TRBD1,TRBV5-6,TRBJ1-5,14,many,CASSPGSDRGPQHF,TGTGCCAGCAGCCCAGGGTCCGACAGGGGGCCCCAGCATTTT
TRBD1,TRBV5-5,TRBJ2-7,15,NA,CASSPGTGPSREQYF,TGTGCCAGCAGCCCCGGGACAGGACCTTCTAGGGAGCAGTACTTC
TRBD2,TRBV7-3,TRBJ2-3,15,NA,CASSHQGGGTDTQYF,TGTGCCAGCAGCCATCAGGGAGGGGGCACAGATACGCAGTATTTT
TRBD1,TRBV10-3,TRBJ1-2,13,once,CAISIGQGDGYTF,TGTGCCATCAGTATTGGACAGGGTGATGGCTACACCTTC
TRBD2,TRBV13,TRBJ2-7,15,NA,CASSSTSGRAYEQYF,TGTGCCAGCAGCTCGACTAGCGGGAGGGCCTACGAGCAGTACTTC
TRBD1,TRBV29-1,TRBJ2-3,17,NA,CSVDRDLTGANTDTQYF,TGCAGCGTTGATCGGGATCTGACAGGGGCAAATACAGATACGCAGTATTTT
TRBD1,TRBV5-1,TRBJ1-4,14,NA,CASSRTGREEKLFF,TGCGCCAGCAGCCGGACAGGGAGGGAGGAAAAACTGTTTTTT
NA,TRBV5-1,TRBJ2-1,15,once,CASREKVQGGDEQFF,TGCGCCAGCAGGGAGAAAGTGCAGGGTGGCGATGAGCAGTTCTTC
TRBD1,TRBV7-2,TRBJ2-7,15,NA,CASSLGPGGLVKQYF,TGTGCCAGCAGCTTAGGACCAGGGGGCTTAGTTAAGCAGTACTTC
TRBD2,TRBV28,TRBJ2-4,21,NA,CASSPYSLASGLSRAKNIQYF,TGTGCCAGCAGTCCTTATAGTCTCGCTAGCGGCTTGTCAAGAGCCAAAAACATTCAGTACTTC
TRBD2,TRBV7-6,TRBJ2-7,14,once,CASSFSGGAHEQYF,TGTGCCAGCAGCTTTAGCGGGGGGGCACACGAGCAGTACTTC
NA,TRBV25-1,TRBJ1-1,14,NA,CASSQTGFATEAFF,TGTGCCAGCAGTCAAACAGGGTTCGCGACTGAAGCTTTCTTT
NA,TRBV19,TRBJ1-2,12,NA,CASRDRFYGYTF,TGTGCCAGCCGAGACAGGTTCTATGGCTACACCTTC
NA,TRBV5-1,TRBJ1-2,12,NA,CASSLDRSGYTF,TGCGCCAGCAGCTTGGATCGGAGCGGGTACACCTTC
NA,TRBV7-2,TRBJ2-4,16,NA,CASSLHGGLAKNIQYF,TGTGCCAGCAGCTTACACGGGGGACTAGCCAAAAACATTCAGTACTTC
TRBD2,TRBV14,TRBJ2-3,15,NA,CASSSGLGVTDTQYF,TGTGCCAGCTCCTCGGGACTAGGAGTGACAGATACGCAGTATTTT